This TCR beta chain was recorded in a study of beta chain features in type 1 diabetes. Findings of the study overall: Junctions at VDJ sites from type 1 diabetes patients had fewer insertions and more deletions. Relative to healthy donors, patients appeared to have naive, central memory and Treg TCRB repertoires that were more similar. Shorter TCRB CDR3s, moderately but significantly so, were found in Type 1 diabetes patients in all four CD4+ subsets.

CDR1 and CDR2 (germline): SSHAT, FNYEAQ (reference sequence). V was clipped by 5 bases and J by 3 bases, with 14 bases between them. CDR3 length: 14 amino acids. Only a few counts were recorded for this clone. Its antigen is not known. Every isolated RNA sample was fully reverse transcribed, so sequencing captured expressed TCRB transcripts. Profiling relied on immunoSEQ multiplex PCR, and the TCRdb table lists in-frame clones only, not all of them. This table holds roughly 500,000 clones, 30% found once. This sequence was found in a man in his late teens or twenties in good health. This chain links TRBV7-7 with TRBJ2-7; unclear D gene. Sequencing was done on a sample of naive CD4+ T cells from blood. This chain's CDR3 is CASSPLGMGYEQYF. CDR3 sequence (DNA): TGTGCCAGCAGCCCATTGGGTATGGGCTACGAGCAGTACTTC.